This T cell receptor beta chain was captured in a study of blood T cell repertoires in COVID-19. Overall study: Acute and convalescent COVID-19 samples came from the United States, Italy and Spain.

The CDR3 spans 13 residues. From germline, CDR1 is SGHVS and CDR2 FQNEAQ. V lost 3 bases and J lost 6; bases outside the gene matches: 2. Authors' analysis steps: Estimation of nucleated cell counts was performed using reference gene primer amplification. Profiling relied on immunoSEQ multiplex PCR, and the TCRdb table lists in-frame clones only, not all of them. V, J and clone size are taken as reported in that table, and D and trimming were inferred from the DNA itself. The sample has about 200,000 clones; around 80% are singletons. The specimen sequenced was peripheral blood. This rearrangement joins TRBV7-8 to TRBJ2-1, with TRBD1 matching 7 bases. The clonotype originates from a man aged 35-49 years with acute or convalescent COVID-19. The CDR3 DNA follows: TGTGCCAGCAGCTTTGGGACAGTCAATGAGCAGTTCTTC. Translating it yields CASSFGTVNEQFF.